This T cell receptor beta chain was sequenced in a study of T cell clones after liver transplantation (dated by TCRdb to about 2019). Notes on the research overall: The samples were obtained from ITN030ST, a randomized trial that attempted immunosuppression withdrawal within 2 years after liver transplantation. Subjects received no induction therapy and standard immunosuppression until randomization at 12-24 months post-transplant. As an antigen-independent comparator for donor-reactive sequences, third party-reactive TCRbeta sequences were also identified from pre-transplant MLRs. Of the eight recipients, a few were HCV-positive, while the remaining recipients had been transplanted for non-autoimmune, non-viral indications. To count as tolerant, a recipient had to stay completely off immunosuppression for at least one year without liver enzymes climbing beyond twice the upper limit of normal. The study cohort included 8 liver transplant recipients, of whom 3 were classified as tolerant and 5 as non-tolerant. Donor-reactive T cell clones were identified by TCRbeta sequencing following a pre-transplant mixed lymphocyte reaction and were subsequently tracked in post-transplant blood. Blood samples were taken pre-transplant, pre-randomization before withdrawal, and post-randomization after full withdrawal or failed withdrawal.

Of note for this clone: Which antigen it targets is not known. Base qualities are not recorded, but no much larger clone differs from it by a single base.

Using immunoSEQ, frozen genomic DNA was subjected to high-throughput TCRbeta CDR3 sequencing, a process that included PCR amplification, mapping, bias correction and internal controls. On the authors' methods: Productive rearrangements were kept, and unique TCRbeta sequences were defined by CDR3 nucleotide sequence plus V and J gene. For a sequence to be called donor-reactive, it needed a frequency of at least 0.01% and at least 5-fold expansion in CFSE-low cells compared with unstimulated pre-transplant cells. Per-subject minimum frequency thresholds, based on the lowest-template unstimulated sample, ensured at least 90% detection power. Jensen-Shannon divergence between the top 1000 TCRbeta sequences post-transplant and pre-transplant was used to measure repertoire turnover. Changes in detection of donor-reactive sequences were tested with two-sided Fisher's exact tests. The table was pulled from immuneACCESS by TCRdb, which kept in-frame rearrangements only. Such tables lose some clones; where checked, under half of the loss comes from unresolved V genes, and the rest has no known cause. D and trimming come from the DNA, and the V and J calls and clone size come from that table. The sample yields 77,000 or so clones; around 80% were counted once. The biggest ten clones account for around 0.72% of the sample.

Points the paper makes about the study in general: In 5 of 8 subjects, circulating donor-reactive CD4 TCRbeta sequences decreased significantly after transplant, regardless of tolerance or HCV status. In two subjects, low numbers of available donor cells limited the measurable donor-reactive repertoire. Since no allograft tissue specimens were available, donor-reactive T cells may have migrated into the graft instead of being deleted. Conclusions were preliminary, limited by small, heterogeneous patient numbers and non-standardized post-transplant time points. When repertoire turnover was accounted for, significantly reduced detection of donor-reactive sequences was found in 7 of 8 subjects for CD4 and in 8 of 8 subjects for CD8. A greater decline was seen for donor-reactive sequences than for third party-reactive sequences, suggesting partial antigen-specific deletion unrelated to withdrawal success.

Spanning cysteine to phenylalanine, the CDR3 consists of 13 amino acids. This entry keeps only the CDR3 DNA: 39 bases, framed from base 1. CDR1 SGHRS and CDR2 YFSETQ are derived from the germline V gene. Compared with germline, V lacks 3 bases and J lacks 5 bases; bases without a gene match: 3. Thawed unstimulated PBMCs were stained for CD3, CD4 and CD8 and FACS-sorted into CD3+CD4+ and CD3+CD8+ populations. Randomization to immunosuppression withdrawal applied to every one of the 8 studied subjects. The Qiagen DNeasy Blood and Tissue Kit was used for isolation of genomic DNA. The input for sequencing was CD4+ T cells from blood, taken 12 months after liver transplant. The V gene is TRBV5-1 and the J gene is TRBJ1-1; TRBD1 matches 8 bases in the middle. The TCR was taken from a human patient who received a liver transplant. Following a transplant, some T lymphocytes may have been derived from the graft donor. The nucleotide sequence is TGCGCCAGCAGCTCTGACAGGGGAACTGAAGCTTTCTTT. It translates as CASSSDRGTEAFF. Outside the CDR3, residues come from the reference TRBV5-1 and TRBJ1-1 proteins, so the full variable domain is: KAGVTQTPRYLIKTRGQQVTLSCSPISGHRSVSWYQQTPGQGLQFLFEYFSETQRNKGNFPGRFSGRQFSNSRSEMNVSTLELGDSALYLCASSSDRGTEAFFGQGTRLTVV.